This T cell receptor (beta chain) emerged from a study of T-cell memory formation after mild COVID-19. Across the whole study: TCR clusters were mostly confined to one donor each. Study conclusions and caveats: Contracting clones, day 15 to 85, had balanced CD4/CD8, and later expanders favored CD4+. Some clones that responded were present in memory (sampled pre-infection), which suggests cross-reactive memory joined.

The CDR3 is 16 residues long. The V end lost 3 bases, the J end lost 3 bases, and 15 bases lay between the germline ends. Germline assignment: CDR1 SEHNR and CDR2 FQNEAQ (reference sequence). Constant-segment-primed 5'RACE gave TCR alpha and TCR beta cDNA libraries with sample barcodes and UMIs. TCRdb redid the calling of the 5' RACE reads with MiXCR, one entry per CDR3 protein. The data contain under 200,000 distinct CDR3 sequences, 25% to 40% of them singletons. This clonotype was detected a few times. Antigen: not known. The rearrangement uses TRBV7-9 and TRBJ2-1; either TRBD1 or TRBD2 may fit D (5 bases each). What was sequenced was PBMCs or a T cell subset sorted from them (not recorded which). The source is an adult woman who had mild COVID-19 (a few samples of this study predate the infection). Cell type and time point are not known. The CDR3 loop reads CASSFRAGTGYNEQFF. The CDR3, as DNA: TGTGCCAGCAGCTTCAGGGCCGGGACGGGCTACAATGAGCAGTTCTTC.